This is a list of T cell receptor beta chains from one sample in a study of blood T cell repertoires in COVID-19. The protocol was immunoSEQ multiplex PCR, while the TCRdb copy is restricted to in-frame clones and leaves out a portion. The profile shows approximately 20,000 clones, 91% of them singletons. Sequencing was carried out using peripheral blood. These receptors were taken from a human donor in a cohort sampled during active COVID-19. The CDR3 runs from the conserved cysteine through the conserved F or W. The D gene is left open where the match is weak. The size field is filled for only some rows; it gives once, few, many or a size class.

V,J,size,D,CDR3,DNA
TRBV4-2,TRBJ2-1,.,.,CASSPGIKDEQFF,TGTGCCAGCAGCCCCGGGATCAAAGATGAGCAGTTCTTC
TRBV7-9,TRBJ2-7,.,TRBD2,CASSLEGLVHEQYF,TGTGCCAGCAGCTTAGAGGGACTAGTCCACGAGCAGTACTTC
TRBV3-1/TRBV3-2,TRBJ1-3,.,.,CASSPTRDSGNTIYF,TGTGCCAGCAGCCCCACCAGGGACTCTGGAAACACCATATATTTT
TRBV30,TRBJ2-7,.,.,CAWSVGGLGEQYF,TGTGCCTGGAGTGTCGGGGGGCTAGGTGAGCAGTACTTC
TRBV14,TRBJ2-5,.,TRBD2,CASSLGLAATQYF,TGTGCCAGCAGCCTGGGACTAGCGGCGACCCAGTACTTC
TRBV7-9,TRBJ1-2,.,.,CASSPTGYGYTF,TGTGCCAGCAGCCCTACGGGCTATGGCTACACCTTC
TRBV5-1,TRBJ2-7,once,TRBD1,CASSRPRDRGEQYF,TGCGCCAGCAGCCGGCCCCGGGACAGAGGGGAGCAGTACTTC
TRBV6-2/TRBV6-3,TRBJ2-1,once,.,CASSYRRGSGNEQFF,TGTGCCAGCAGTTACCGGAGAGGGTCCGGGAATGAGCAGTTCTTC
TRBV5-1,TRBJ2-1,.,TRBD2,CASSLSSGLNEQFF,TGCGCCAGCAGCTTGTCTAGCGGCCTGAATGAGCAGTTCTTC
TRBV7-8,TRBJ2-5,.,.,CASSLPGSRETQYF,TGTGCCAGCAGCTTACCCGGGAGCAGAGAGACCCAGTACTTC
TRBV10-3,TRBJ2-5,.,.,CAITNGETQYF,TGTGCCATCACAAACGGGGAGACCCAGTACTTC
TRBV27,TRBJ2-7,.,.,CASGIQGYEQYF,TGTGCCAGCGGGATTCAGGGGTACGAGCAGTACTTC
TRBV6-1,TRBJ1-1,.,.,CASSERGGFTEAFF,TGTGCCAGCAGTGAAAGAGGGGGATTCACTGAAGCTTTCTTT
TRBV4-1,TRBJ1-2,.,.,CASSQDPQRGNYGYTF,TGCGCCAGCAGCCAAGACCCCCAAAGAGGGAACTATGGCTACACCTTC
TRBV11-3,TRBJ2-1,.,TRBD2,CASSLEGGRADNEQFF,TGTGCCAGCAGCTTAGAGGGCGGGAGGGCCGACAATGAGCAGTTCTTC
TRBV3-1/TRBV3-2,TRBJ2-7,.,.,CASSQPWGEHWYEQYF,TGTGCCAGCAGCCAACCCTGGGGGGAGCATTGGTACGAGCAGTACTTC
TRBV19,TRBJ2-7,.,.,CASRKRTESYEQYF,TGTGCCAGTAGAAAGAGGACAGAGAGCTACGAGCAGTACTTC
TRBV19,TRBJ1-2,.,.,CASSHQGYYGYTF,TGTGCCAGTAGCCATCAGGGGTACTATGGCTACACCTTC
TRBV7-9,TRBJ1-1,.,.,CASSLPGRVTEAFF,TGTGCCAGCAGCTTACCTGGGAGGGTTACTGAAGCTTTCTTT
TRBV6-5,TRBJ1-3,.,.,CASRYTGSGNTIYF,TGTGCCAGCAGATACACAGGGTCTGGAAACACCATATATTTT
TRBV11-3,TRBJ1-1,.,.,CATMSGTNEAFF,TGTGCCACGATGTCCGGGACTAATGAAGCTTTCTTT
TRBV6-5,TRBJ1-5,.,.,CASRSGVGQPQHF,TGTGCCAGCAGGTCAGGGGTAGGACAGCCCCAGCATTTT
TRBV5-1,TRBJ2-1,.,.,CASSLLSPRSSYNEQFF,TGCGCCAGCAGCTTGCTGTCCCCTCGGAGCTCCTACAATGAGCAGTTCTTC
TRBV7-9,TRBJ2-1,once,.,CASSLIFRRSEQFF,TGTGCCAGCAGCTTAATCTTCAGGCGCAGTGAGCAGTTCTTC
TRBV15,TRBJ2-7,.,TRBD1,CATSRPGQAAEQYF,TGTGCCACCAGCAGACCGGGACAGGCGGCCGAGCAGTACTTC
TRBV7-9,TRBJ1-2,once,TRBD1,CASSLTGGIYGYTF,TGTGCCAGCAGCTTAACAGGGGGCATCTATGGCTACACCTTC
TRBV11-3,TRBJ2-3,.,.,CASSLRAGSDTQYF,TGTGCCAGCAGCTTACGGGCAGGGTCAGATACGCAGTATTTT
TRBV15,TRBJ1-3,.,.,CATSRDGAGSGNTIYF,TGTGCCACCAGCAGAGATGGGGCAGGGTCTGGAAACACCATATATTTT
TRBV19,TRBJ1-2,.,TRBD1,CASRRPGQGNYGYTF,TGTGCCAGTAGACGCCCGGGACAGGGGAACTATGGCTACACCTTC
TRBV4-1,TRBJ2-5,.,TRBD2,CASSRSDLAGGGIQETQYF,TGCGCCAGCAGCCGAAGTGACCTAGCGGGAGGAGGAATACAAGAGACCCAGTACTTC
TRBV19,TRBJ2-1,.,TRBD1,CASSLEPGQGNEQFF,TGTGCCAGTAGTCTCGAACCGGGACAGGGTAATGAGCAGTTCTTC
TRBV29-1,TRBJ1-2,.,.,CSVVVSWQAHYGYTF,TGCAGCGTTGTAGTATCGTGGCAGGCACACTATGGCTACACCTTC
TRBV3-1/TRBV3-2,TRBJ2-7,.,.,CATQKGVPYEQYF,TGTGCCACCCAGAAGGGGGTTCCCTACGAGCAGTACTTC
TRBV27,TRBJ1-5,once,.,CASSKEGYQPQHF,TGTGCCAGCAGTAAGGAGGGATATCAGCCCCAGCATTTT
TRBV7-2,TRBJ2-1,.,TRBD2,CASRTGGFSYNEQFF,TGTGCCAGCAGGACGGGGGGATTCTCCTACAATGAGCAGTTCTTC
TRBV19,TRBJ2-7,.,.,CASSRELNTYEQYF,TGTGCCAGTAGCCGAGAGCTTAATACTTACGAGCAGTACTTC
TRBV11-2,TRBJ2-1,once,.,CASSRTRNEQFF,TGTGCCAGCAGCCGCACTAGGAATGAGCAGTTCTTC
TRBV10-3,TRBJ2-3,.,.,CAISRGQGGPGDTQYF,TGTGCCATCAGTCGAGGGCAGGGGGGTCCCGGGGATACGCAGTATTTT
TRBV6-6,TRBJ2-7,.,.,CASSQTTYEQYF,TGTGCCAGCAGTCAGACAACATACGAGCAGTACTTC
TRBV7-6,TRBJ2-5,.,.,CASSLGMGQQETQYF,TGTGCCAGCAGCTTAGGAATGGGACAACAAGAGACCCAGTACTTC
TRBV29-1,TRBJ1-1,.,.,CSVESGSYRNTEAFF,TGCAGCGTTGAATCGGGGTCCTACAGGAACACTGAAGCTTTCTTT
TRBV5-1,TRBJ2-5,.,TRBD2,CASSLAGGWGETQYF,TGCGCCAGCAGCTTAGCGGGAGGCTGGGGGGAGACCCAGTACTTC
TRBV5-6,TRBJ1-2,.,.,CASSFEGVAYGYTF,TGTGCCAGCAGCTTCGAGGGAGTCGCATATGGCTACACCTTC
TRBV11-3,TRBJ1-6,few,.,CASTARGTHSPLHF,TGTGCCAGCACCGCACGGGGGACCCATTCACCCCTCCACTTT
TRBV3-1/TRBV3-2,TRBJ1-5,medium-sized,.,CASSQGRGGSSNQPQHF,TGTGCCAGCAGCCAAGGCCGCGGAGGTTCTAGCAATCAGCCCCAGCATTTT
TRBV13,TRBJ2-3,.,TRBD1,CASSLGVSDRARTDTQYF,TGTGCCAGCAGCTTAGGGGTCTCGGACAGGGCGAGGACAGATACGCAGTATTTT
TRBV25-1,TRBJ2-3,.,TRBD1,CASSEIPGQGTDTQYF,TGTGCCAGCAGTGAAATTCCTGGACAGGGCACAGATACGCAGTATTTT
TRBV10-3,TRBJ2-7,.,TRBD2,CAISDTRENEQYF,TGTGCCATCAGTGATACGCGGGAGAACGAGCAGTACTTC
TRBV5-4,TRBJ1-2,.,.,CASSEDVTPRGGYTF,TGTGCCAGCAGCGAAGACGTAACGCCCAGAGGCGGCTACACCTTC
TRBV19,TRBJ2-1,.,TRBD2,CASSISGGSRNEQFF,TGTGCCAGTAGTATCAGCGGGGGCAGCCGTAATGAGCAGTTCTTC
TRBV5-8,TRBJ1-5,.,.,CASSLRSRVSYQPQHF,TGTGCCAGCAGCTTGAGATCTCGGGTTTCTTATCAGCCCCAGCATTTT
TRBV18,TRBJ2-2,.,.,CASSLLTGEGGAGVAGELFF,TGTGCCAGCTCACTCCTGACAGGAGAAGGAGGCGCGGGAGTCGCCGGGGAGCTGTTTTTT
TRBV7-9,TRBJ1-2,.,.,CASSSSGRSGYTF,TGTGCCAGCAGCTCCAGCGGGCGAAGTGGCTACACCTTC
TRBV5-3,TRBJ2-3,.,.,CARSFRKPGQCTDTQYF,TGTGCCAGAAGCTTCCGAAAGCCCGGACAGTGCACAGATACGCAGTATTTT
TRBV7-2,TRBJ1-3,.,TRBD1,CASSLKRTGVLQPNTIYF,TGTGCCAGCAGCTTAAAGCGGACAGGGGTCTTACAACCAAACACCATATATTTT